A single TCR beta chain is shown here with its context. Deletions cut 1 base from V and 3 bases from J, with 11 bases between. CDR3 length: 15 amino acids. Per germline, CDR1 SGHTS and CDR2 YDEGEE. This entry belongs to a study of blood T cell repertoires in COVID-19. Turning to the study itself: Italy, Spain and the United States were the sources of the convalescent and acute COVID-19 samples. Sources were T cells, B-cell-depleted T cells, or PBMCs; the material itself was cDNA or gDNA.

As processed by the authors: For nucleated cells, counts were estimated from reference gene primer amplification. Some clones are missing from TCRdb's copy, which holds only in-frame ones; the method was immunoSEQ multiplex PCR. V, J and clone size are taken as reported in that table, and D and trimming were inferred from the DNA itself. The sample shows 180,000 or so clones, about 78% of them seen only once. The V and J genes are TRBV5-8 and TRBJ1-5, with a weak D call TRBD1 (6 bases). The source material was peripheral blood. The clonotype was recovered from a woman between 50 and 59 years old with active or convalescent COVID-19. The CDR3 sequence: CASSLTGYFNQPQHF. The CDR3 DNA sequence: TGTGCCAGCAGCTTGACAGGGTACTTCAATCAGCCCCAGCATTTT. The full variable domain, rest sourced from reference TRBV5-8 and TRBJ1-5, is EAGVTQSPTHLIKTRGQQATLRCSPISGHTSVYWYQQALGLGLQFLLWYDEGEERNRGNFPPRFSGRQFPNYSSELNVNALELEDSALYLCASSLTGYFNQPQHFGDGTRLSIL.